This T cell receptor (beta chain) emerged from a study of graft-versus-host responses after intestinal transplantation. Study details: Recipients got multivisceral, liver-intestinal, or isolated intestinal transplants. Induction with anti-thymocyte globulin, then tacrolimus and steroids for about 3 years, was given to all recipients. Broader study findings: Investigators detected GvH clones in recipient marrow, with some emerging earlier in ileum or blood. Allografts carried high graft-versus-host to host-versus-graft clonal ratios in patients having graft-donor T cell macrochimerism.

Sequencing was performed with immunoSEQ multiplex PCR; in TCRdb, only in-frame clones are kept and a portion is missing. The data show 15,000 to 20,000 clones, about 80% seen once. The graft tissue was processed, and this released both intraepithelial and lamina propria lymphocytes. V was pared by 3 bases and J by 7 bases, with 13 bases between. The CDR3 extends over 14 amino acids. The germline gives CDR1 SNHLY, CDR2 FYNNEI. Comment on this clone: What it binds is not known.

This receptor was taken from a human patient who received an intestinal transplant, so some T cells may come from the graft donor. The sample was ileum tissue, taken around 580 days after intestinal transplantation. This rearrangement joins TRBV2 to TRBJ1-5; tentatively, D is TRBD1 (5 bases). The CDR3 nucleotides read TGTGCCAGCAGTGACCCGCCGGGGGTGCAGCCCCAGCATTTT. Translating gives CASSDPPGVQPQHF. The full variable domain, its missing parts supplied by reference TRBV2 and TRBJ1-5, is EPEVTQTPSHQVTQMGQEVILRCVPISNHLYFYWYRQILGQKVEFLVSFYNNEISEKSEIFDDQFSVERPDGSNFTLKIRSTKLEDSAMYFCASSDPPGVQPQHFGDGTRLSIL.